These 21 T cell receptor beta chains were sequenced from one sample in a study of blood T cell repertoires in COVID-19. This table comes from immunoSEQ multiplex PCR, and its TCRdb copy is limited to in-frame clones, with some not included. This table has over 200,000 clones, approximately 90% appearing once. The sample was peripheral blood. The receptor source for this set is a man aged 30-40 years with COVID-19, enrolled during active disease.

The V call is TRBV19, the J call TRBJ2-4, with TRBD2 identical over 11 bases. The junction had 16 bases not matched to a gene; V was cut back by 11 bases and J by 10 bases. CDR1 is LNHDA, CDR2 SQIVND, per germline (reference sequence). There are 15 residues in the CDR3. CDR3 region: CASSDPTSGVRIQYF. The CDR3 DNA is TGTGCCTCTTCTGATCCGACTAGCGGGGTTCGTATTCAGTACTTC.

This sequence joins TRBV12-5 and TRBJ2-1; 7 bases fit TRBD2. This CDR3 is built from 15 residues. V lost 6 bases, J lost 2 bases, and 7 bases stayed unmatched. Germline V CDR1 and CDR2: LGHNT, FRNRAP. The CDR3 region has the DNA TGTGCTAGTGGCCTCGGGGGGACGACCTACAATGAGCAGTTCTTC. It yields the protein CASGLGGTTYNEQFF.

V gene TRBV4-2 combines with J gene TRBJ2-5, with a weak D call TRBD2 (5 bases). This CDR3 is built from 13 residues. V was shortened by 5 bases and J by 1 base, with 8 bases between the two germline ends. CDR1 and CDR2 (germline): LGHNA, YNFKEQ. Here the CDR3 reads CASSSSGQETQYF. The CDR3 DNA reads TGTGCCAGCAGCTCCAGCGGCCAAGAGACCCAGTACTTC.

The V call is TRBV6-5, the J call TRBJ2-7, with TRBD1 matching over 9 bases. J lost 6 bases, V lost 6 bases, and 6 bases had no gene match. This CDR3 comprises 13 residues. Germline V gene data show CDR1 as MNHEY and CDR2 as SVGAGI. The CDR3 nucleotides are TGTGCCAGCAGAGTGGGACAGGGAGGCGAGCAGTACTTC. Translated: CASRVGQGGEQYF.

This clone was counted only a few times. The chain carries TRBV18 and TRBJ1-6, with D possibly TRBD1 on 6 matching bases. The ends were cut back, 3 bases at V and 7 bases at J, with 22 bases in the middle. CDR3 length: 18 amino acids. The germline CDR1 and CDR2 sequences are KGHSH and LQKENI. CDR3 amino acids: CASSPSSMSGDTNSPLHF. CDR3 sequence (DNA): TGTGCCAGCTCACCGTCGAGTATGAGTGGGGACACGAATTCACCCCTCCACTTT.

This chain links TRBV4-1 with TRBJ1-4; TRBD1 might be the D (6 bases). Germline V gene data show CDR1 as MGHRA and CDR2 as YSYEKL. V gave up 1 base and J gave up 8 bases, with 17 bases separating them. The CDR3 is 16 amino acids. The CDR3 bases are TGCGCCAGCAGCCAAGGTCAACAGGGCTGGAGAGAAAAACTGTTTTTT. This translates into CASSQGQQGWREKLFF.

The gene calls are TRBV18 and TRBJ1-2, with D hard to call. The V and J ends lost 2 bases and 0 bases respectively, with 7 bases between them. Germline CDR1 is KGHSH and CDR2 is LQKENI. The CDR3 is made up of 14 amino acids. The CDR3 loop is CASSPDNTNYGYTF. The CDR3, as DNA: TGTGCCAGCTCACCAGACAACACTAACTATGGCTACACCTTC.

The rearrangement links TRBV5-1 to TRBJ1-1; D not resolved. Trimming shortened V by 1 base and J by 5 bases, and 18 bases separated the two germline ends. There are 16 residues in the CDR3. The germline CDR1 and CDR2 sequences are SGHRS and YFSETQ. The CDR3 loop reads CASSLSIQTFITEAFF. The CDR3 DNA follows: TGCGCCAGCAGCTTGAGTATACAGACATTTATAACTGAAGCTTTCTTT. The variable domain in full, with the rest retrieved from reference TRBV5-1 and TRBJ1-1, is KAGVTQTPRYLIKTRGQQVTLSCSPISGHRSVSWYQQTPGQGLQFLFEYFSETQRNKGNFPGRFSGRQFSNSRSEMNVSTLELGDSALYLCASSLSIQTFITEAFFGQGTRLTVV.

This chain connects TRBV9 to TRBJ2-1; 8 nucleotides agree with TRBD1. V lost 0 bases, J lost 6 bases, and 8 bases stayed unmatched. Germline CDR1 is SGDLS and CDR2 is YYNGEE. The CDR3 has 16 amino acids. The CDR3 bases are TGTGCCAGCAGCGTAGGGGGGAGGACAGGGATCAATGAGCAGTTCTTC. The encoded protein is CASSVGGRTGINEQFF.

The gene calls are TRBV11-3 and TRBJ2-1, with 10 bases fitting TRBD2. Trimming at V came to 5 bases and at J to 9 bases, leaving 10 bases not matched to a gene. Germline V CDR1 and CDR2: SGHNT, YENEEA. This CDR3 spans 15 amino acids. The CDR3 DNA reads as TGTGCCAGCAGCCGAACTAGCGGGGTTGACGGTGAGCAGTTCTTC. This codes for CASSRTSGVDGEQFF.

J is TRBJ1-2 and V is TRBV28; TRBD1 is a possible D gene (5 bases). This CDR3 is 14 amino acids long. Germline V lookup: CDR1 MDHEN, CDR2 SYDVKM. The ends were cut back, 3 bases at V and 2 bases at J, with 10 bases in the middle. The CDR3, as DNA: TGTGCCAGCAGTTTCCTGGGGCAAAACTATGGCTACACCTTC. Amino acid sequence: CASSFLGQNYGYTF.

The chain recombines TRBV5-4 with TRBJ1-2; 8 bases map to TRBD1. Germline values: CDR1 SGHNT, CDR2 YYREEE (reference sequence). V gave up 5 bases and J gave up 2 bases; unmatched junction bases: 5. The CDR3 consists of 14 residues. CDR3 in amino acids: CASSLRGQNYGYTF. The CDR3 region has the DNA TGTGCCAGCAGTCTCAGGGGGCAAAACTATGGCTACACCTTC.

This clone was observed once. Other DNA sequences of this sample code for an identical CDR3. The gene calls are TRBV28 and TRBJ2-2; D is possibly TRBD1 (6 bases). Trimming stripped 6 bases from V and 5 bases from J, with 19 bases between. The CDR3 is 16 residues long. Germline V gene lookup returns CDR1 MDHEN and CDR2 SYDVKM. CDR3 residues: CASSPRRTAITGELFF. The DNA of the CDR3 is TGTGCCAGCAGCCCCCGGCGGACAGCGATAACCGGGGAGCTGTTTTTT.

This clone was seen a single time. This rearrangement joins TRBV7-3 to TRBJ2-1, with 11 bases matching TRBD2. V lost 5 bases to trimming and J lost 3 bases; unmatched junction nucleotides: 3. Germline V gene data show CDR1 as SGHTA and CDR2 as FQGTGA. CDR3 length: 15 amino acids. CDR3 sequence reads: CASSPGLAGYNEQFF. In nucleotides, the CDR3 is TGTGCCAGCAGCCCCGGACTAGCGGGCTACAATGAGCAGTTCTTC.

The CDR3 bases are TGTGCCAGCAGCGTAACCGGAGGGGCTCAGTATGGCTACACCTTC. Residues: CASSVTGGAQYGYTF. The rearrangement uses TRBV7-9 and TRBJ1-2; D possibly corresponds to TRBD1 (5 bases). V dropped 5 bases and J dropped 5 bases, with 18 bases sitting between them. This CDR3 has 15 residues. Germline assignment: CDR1 SEHNR and CDR2 FQNEAQ (reference sequence).

This sequence joins TRBV6-5 and TRBJ2-5; tentatively, D is TRBD1 (5 bases). This CDR3 comprises 15 residues. Per the germline V gene, CDR1 is MNHEY and CDR2 is SVGAGI. Deletions cut 0 bases from V and 3 bases from J, with 11 bases between. The CDR3 DNA follows: TGTGCCAGCAGTTACTCGTTAGGCAGGGAAGAGACCCAGTACTTC. Amino acids: CASSYSLGREETQYF.

Details on this clone: This sample also contains other DNA sequences that code for the same CDR3. The chain combines TRBV5-1 with TRBJ1-1; TRBD1 matches at 7 bases. This CDR3 has 14 residues. J was trimmed by 1 base and V by 4 bases; bases with no gene match: 4. Per germline, CDR1 SGHRS and CDR2 YFSETQ. CDR3 DNA sequence: TGCGCCAGCAGCGTGCGGACAGGGAACACTGAAGCTTTCTTT. It encodes CASSVRTGNTEAFF.

This clone was observed once. This chain connects TRBV29-1 to TRBJ2-7; 10 nucleotides agree with TRBD2. Germline CDR1 SQVTM, CDR2 ANQGSEA. V was clipped by 4 bases and J by 5 bases; unmatched bases: 11. The CDR3 covers 15 residues. In DNA, the CDR3 is TGCAGCGTTGCTTTCAGGCTAGCGGGAGTACACGAGCAGTACTTC. Amino acids: CSVAFRLAGVHEQYF.

This sequence joins TRBV20-1 and TRBJ2-7; 9 bases map to TRBD2. The CDR3 length is 16 residues. Trimming took 3 bases from V and 0 from J; bases not matched to a gene: 9. The germline gives CDR1 DFQATT, CDR2 SNEGSKA (reference sequence). CDR3 coding DNA: TGCAGTGCTAGTAGTGCACTAGCGGGTTACTCCTACGAGCAGTACTTC. The encoded protein is CSASSALAGYSYEQYF.

The chain couples TRBV28 to TRBJ1-2; TRBD1 matches 12 bases. Germline assignment: CDR1 MDHEN and CDR2 SYDVKM. V lost 6 bases to trimming and J lost 8 bases; unmatched junction nucleotides: 10. The CDR3 is made up of 15 amino acids. CDR3 sequence (DNA): TGTGCCAGCAGAGACACCCCCGGGACAGGGGGCGGCTACACCTTC. Translated, it gives CASRDTPGTGGGYTF.

The chain has TRBV25-1 and TRBJ2-2; TRBD1 aligns across 7 bases. V dropped 6 bases and J dropped 5; count of bases not matched to a gene: 9. This CDR3 has 15 residues. Germline CDR1 and CDR2: MGHDK and SYGVNS. Written as DNA, the CDR3 is TGTGCCAGCAGATACGGCGACAGGGAGACCGGGGAGCTGTTTTTT. This sequence encodes CASRYGDRETGELFF.